This TCR beta chain was sequenced for a study of T cells in Graves' hyperthyroidism and ophthalmopathy (dated by TCRdb to about 2019). Some background on the complete study: Peripheral blood samples were taken at initial diagnosis, before any treatment was given. The 100 discovery patients were divided at random into training and test sets in a 7:3 ratio. In roughly six Graves' hyperthyroidism patients, the study also compared T-cell repertoires from thyroid tissue with T-cell repertoires from blood. Following sampling, methimazole starting at 30 mg daily was given to hyperthyroidism patients, and high-dose intravenous methylprednisolone was given to ophthalmopathy patients. According to the paper, TCR Vbeta CDR3 sequencing was carried out on 135 peripheral blood samples, which came from 40 to 45 ophthalmopathy, around 75 hyperthyroidism and approximately 17 progressor patients. To identify distinguishing TCR V-J signatures, a discovery cohort of around 98 patients was used, comprising some 43 with Graves' ophthalmopathy and around 60 with stable Graves' hyperthyroidism. Prospective prediction of ophthalmopathy was tested in an independent validation cohort consisting of some 18 hyperthyroidism patients and over 15 patients who later progressed to ophthalmopathy. What the study reported, not specific to this receptor: No statistical method was used to fix the sample size in advance, and group allocation was not hidden from the investigators. In validation, the model predicted progression to ophthalmopathy with approximately 71% sensitivity and about 73% specificity, a median of about 6.7 months before onset. In cross-validation, a model built on a 13 V-J signature told ophthalmopathy apart from stable hyperthyroidism with 85% to 90% sensitivity and about 81% specificity, and in testing the same model reached 80%/75%. Most expanded thyroid clonotypes (frequency above 0.001) were also detected in blood, a finding suggesting that blood repertoires may reflect thyroid immune responses.

The TCR beta CDR3 regions were amplified from the RNA transcripts. A first-round RT-PCR of the TCR CDR3 used the HTBI primer set with the Qiagen OneStep RT-PCR kit. Libraries were constructed in a second round of multiplex PCR, after which size selection and purification were carried out. Libraries were sequenced paired-end with 100 bp reads on an Illumina HiSeq2000. On the study's bioinformatics: SOAPnuke was used to process the raw data, removing reads that contained adapters or uncalled bases, had a mean Phred below 15, or lacked an exact match to the constant primer or identifier. High-quality paired reads were merged with COPE v1.2.5, and unique nucleotide sequences were defined as clonotypes. MiTCR v1.1 was used to align clonotypes to the IMGT TRBV, TRBD and TRBJ reference segments. Only V-J combinations with frequency above 0.0001, covering approximately 99% of repertoires, were analysed. The TCS score was defined as F50 (clonal expansion) divided by E x V (chaos), with BLOSUM62-based TCRdist calculated between CDR3 peptides within each V-J. Welch's t-statistics and random forest reduced approximately 520 V-J features to roughly 13, which were used in a naive Bayes classifier (R e1071). TCRdb reworked the public reads: Q25 trimming with fastp, MiXCR clone assembly, productive beta chains retained. Each entry is one CDR3 protein sequence, shown with its most common DNA and genes. TCRdb's processing, not the authors' own work, is the source of the V and J calls. The sample profile shows some 350,000 distinct CDR3 sequences; approximately 15% of them were found once. The ten most abundant clones make up around 30% of the sample.

The hyperthyroidism patients were between 18 and 65 years old and newly diagnosed, with a disease duration of less than 2 months. The study excluded patients with uncontrolled infections, other autoimmune diseases, pregnancy or lactation. Diagnoses were established on the basis of clinical symptoms, serum thyroxine and TRAb, thyroid ultrasound, and orbital computed tomography. For progressor patients, blood was drawn at the first diagnosis of hyperthyroidism, before any ophthalmopathy symptoms had appeared. PBMCs were separated from roughly 10 ml of fresh peripheral blood using Ficoll-Paque density gradient centrifugation. Patients classed as progressors first received a Graves' hyperthyroidism diagnosis and then went on to develop ophthalmopathy during follow-up. Total RNA was extracted using Trizol reagent, and RNA quality was assessed on an Agilent 2100 Bioanalyzer. This clonotype was seen many times. What antigen it recognizes has not been identified. There are no base qualities to consult, and no much larger clone falls within one base.

Trimmed from V: 1 base; trimmed from J: 4 bases; junction bases lacking a gene match: 6. The germline V gene yields SGHTA for CDR1 and FQGNSA for CDR2. From the cysteine through the phenylalanine, the CDR3 covers 16 amino acids. The only DNA kept is the CDR3, 48 bases in frame from the first base. Sequencing was done on a sample of blood. The chain is made from TRBV7-2 and TRBJ2-1, and TRBD2 aligns with 8 junction nucleotides. The TCR originated in a woman between 18 and 30 years old with Graves' hyperthyroidism that later progressed to Graves' ophthalmopathy. The sequenced DNA: TGTGCCAGCAGCTTAGACGGGAGGGCCCGTTACAATGAGCAGTTCTTC. This sequence encodes CASSLDGRARYNEQFF.